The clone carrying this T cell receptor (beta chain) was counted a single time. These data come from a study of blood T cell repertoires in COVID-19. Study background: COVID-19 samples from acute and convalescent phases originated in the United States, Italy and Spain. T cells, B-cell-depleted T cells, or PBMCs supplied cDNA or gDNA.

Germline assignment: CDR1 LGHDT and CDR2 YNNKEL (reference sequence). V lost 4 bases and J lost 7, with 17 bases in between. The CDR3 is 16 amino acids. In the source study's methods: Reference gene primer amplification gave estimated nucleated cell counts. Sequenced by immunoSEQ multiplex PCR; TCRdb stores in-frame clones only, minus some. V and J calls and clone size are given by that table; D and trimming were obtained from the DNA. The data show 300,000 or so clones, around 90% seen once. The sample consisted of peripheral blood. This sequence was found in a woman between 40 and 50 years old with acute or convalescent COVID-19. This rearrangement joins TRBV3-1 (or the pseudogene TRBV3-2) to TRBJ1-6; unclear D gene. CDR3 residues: CASSRPGTGLNSPLHF. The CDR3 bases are TGTGCCAGCAGCCGACCCGGAACCGGACTAAATTCACCCCTCCACTTT.